The sequence of this T cell receptor beta chain was determined in a study of cytomegalovirus exposure and HLA in healthy donors. About the study: Prior work identified 117 million unique TCR beta sequences in some 200 million T cells.

Primers included in the PCR were 60 Vbeta and 13 Jbeta primers. Clones were sequenced by immunoSEQ multiplex PCR, and TCRdb holds only the in-frame ones, with some missing. This sample carries roughly 190,000 clones, with about 6% going to the ten biggest clones. V lost 3 bases to trimming and J lost 8 bases, with 19 bases between them. The germline V gene encodes CDR1 SGHAT and CDR2 FQNNGV. The CDR3 length is 15 residues. Sequences were obtained from PBMCs. This rearrangement joins TRBV11-2 to TRBJ1-2, with D unresolved. This clonotype was obtained from a man aged 25-40 years in good health and CMV-seronegative. CDR3 coding DNA: TGTGCCAGCAGCTTCGCTTCTGACGGGTTCAGAGGCTACACCTTC. It yields the protein CASSFASDGFRGYTF.